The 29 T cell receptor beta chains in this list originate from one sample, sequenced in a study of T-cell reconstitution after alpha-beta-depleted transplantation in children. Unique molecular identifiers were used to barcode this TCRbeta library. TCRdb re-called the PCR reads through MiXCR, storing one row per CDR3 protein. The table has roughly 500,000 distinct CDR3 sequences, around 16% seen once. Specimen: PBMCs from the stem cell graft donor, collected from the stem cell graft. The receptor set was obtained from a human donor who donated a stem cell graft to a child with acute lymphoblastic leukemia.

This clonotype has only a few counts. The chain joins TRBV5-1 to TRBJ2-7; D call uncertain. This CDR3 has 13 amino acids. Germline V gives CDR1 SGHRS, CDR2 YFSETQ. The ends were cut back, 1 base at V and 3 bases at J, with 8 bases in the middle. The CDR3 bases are TGCGCCAGCAGCTTGTTATCAGACTACGAGCAGTACTTC. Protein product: CASSLLSDYEQYF.

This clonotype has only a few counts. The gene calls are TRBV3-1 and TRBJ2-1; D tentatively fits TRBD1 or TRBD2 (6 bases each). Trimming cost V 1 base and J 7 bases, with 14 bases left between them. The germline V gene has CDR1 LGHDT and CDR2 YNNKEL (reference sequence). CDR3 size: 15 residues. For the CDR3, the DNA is TGTGCCAGCAGCCAAGCTGGGGGGCAACCAAATGAGCAGTTCTTC. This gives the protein CASSQAGGQPNEQFF.

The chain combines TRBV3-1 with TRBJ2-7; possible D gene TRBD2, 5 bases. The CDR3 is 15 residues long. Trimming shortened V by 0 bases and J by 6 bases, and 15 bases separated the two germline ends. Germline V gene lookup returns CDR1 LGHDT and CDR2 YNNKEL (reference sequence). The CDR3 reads CASSQDVDSWGEQYF. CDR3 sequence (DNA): TGTGCCAGCAGCCAAGATGTGGACTCTTGGGGCGAGCAGTACTTC.

CDR3 sequence reads: CASSLSGLALGEQFF. CDR3 coding DNA: TGCGCCAGCAGCTTGTCGGGACTAGCTCTCGGGGAGCAGTTCTTC. The rearrangement links TRBV5-1 to TRBJ2-1, with TRBD2 matching over 9 bases. The CDR3 has 15 amino acids. The germline V gene encodes CDR1 SGHRS and CDR2 YFSETQ. The V gene end was trimmed by 1 base and the J gene end by 10 bases; junction bases not matched to a gene: 9.

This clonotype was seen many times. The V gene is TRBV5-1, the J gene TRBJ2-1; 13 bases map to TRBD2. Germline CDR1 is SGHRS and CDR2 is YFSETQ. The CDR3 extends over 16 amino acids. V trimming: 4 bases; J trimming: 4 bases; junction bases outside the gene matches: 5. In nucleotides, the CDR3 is TGCGCCAGCAGCCTCCGACTAGCGGGAGGTTACAATGAGCAGTTCTTC. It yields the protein CASSLRLAGGYNEQFF.

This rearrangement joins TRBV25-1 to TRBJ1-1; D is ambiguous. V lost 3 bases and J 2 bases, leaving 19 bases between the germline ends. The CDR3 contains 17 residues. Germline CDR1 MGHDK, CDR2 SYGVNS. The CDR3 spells CASSEFLLPGPNTEAFF. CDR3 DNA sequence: TGTGCCAGCAGTGAGTTTCTCCTCCCAGGCCCCAACACTGAAGCTTTCTTT. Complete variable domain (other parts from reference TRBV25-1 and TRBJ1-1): EADIYQTPRYLVIGTGKKITLECSQTMGHDKMYWYQQDPGMELHLIHYSYGVNSTEKGDLSSESTVSRIRTEHFPLTLESARPSHTSQYLCASSEFLLPGPNTEAFFGQGTRLTVV.

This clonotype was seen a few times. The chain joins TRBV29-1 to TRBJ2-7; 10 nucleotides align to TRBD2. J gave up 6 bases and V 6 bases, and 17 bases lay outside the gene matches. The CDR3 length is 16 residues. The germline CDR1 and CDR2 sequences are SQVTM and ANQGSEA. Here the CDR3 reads CSVAFPLLAGSSEQYF. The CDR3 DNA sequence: TGCAGCGTGGCTTTCCCTCTACTAGCGGGATCGTCCGAGCAGTACTTC.

In nucleotides, the CDR3 is TGCGCCAGCAGCCAATTACTAGCGGGGATTTACAATGAGCAGTTCTTC. It codes for CASSQLLAGIYNEQFF. V and J are TRBV4-1 and TRBJ2-1; 10 bases match TRBD2. CDR1 is MGHRA and CDR2 is YSYEKL in the germline V gene. J was trimmed by 4 bases and V by 2 bases; bases with no gene match: 5. This CDR3 has 16 amino acids.

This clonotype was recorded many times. The CDR3 coding sequence is TGTGCCAGCAGCCCTTGGAACACTGAAGCTTTCTTT. Translating it yields CASSPWNTEAFF. The rearrangement joins TRBV5-8 to TRBJ1-1; D gene unclear. This CDR3 is built from 12 residues. The germline V gene encodes CDR1 SGHTS and CDR2 YDEGEE. Trimming took 4 bases from V and 1 from J, leaving 5 bases between them.

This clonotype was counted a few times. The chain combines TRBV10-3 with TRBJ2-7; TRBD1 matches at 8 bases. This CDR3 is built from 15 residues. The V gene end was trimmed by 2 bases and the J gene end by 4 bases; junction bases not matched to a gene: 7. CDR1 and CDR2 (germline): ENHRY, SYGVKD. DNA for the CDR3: TGTGCCATCAGTGAGGCCCGGACAGGGAGATACGAGCAGTACTTC. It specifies CAISEARTGRYEQYF.

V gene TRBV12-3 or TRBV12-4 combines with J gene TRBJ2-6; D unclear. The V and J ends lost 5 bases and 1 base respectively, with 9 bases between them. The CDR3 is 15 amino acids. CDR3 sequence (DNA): TGTGCCAGCAGTGCCGCGTATTCTGGGGCCAACGTCCTGACTTTC. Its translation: CASSAAYSGANVLTF.

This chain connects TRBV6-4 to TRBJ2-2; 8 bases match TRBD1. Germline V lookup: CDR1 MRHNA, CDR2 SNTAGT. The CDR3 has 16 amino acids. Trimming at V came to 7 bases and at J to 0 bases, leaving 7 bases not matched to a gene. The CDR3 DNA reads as TGTGCCAGCACCCCCGGGACAGGTTCGAACACCGGGGAGCTGTTTTTT. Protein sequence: CASTPGTGSNTGELFF.

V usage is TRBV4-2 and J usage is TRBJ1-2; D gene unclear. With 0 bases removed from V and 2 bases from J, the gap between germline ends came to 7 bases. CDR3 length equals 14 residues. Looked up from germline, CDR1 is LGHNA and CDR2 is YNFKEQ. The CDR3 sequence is CASSQEHSNYGYTF. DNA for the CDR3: TGTGCCAGCAGCCAAGAACATTCCAACTATGGCTACACCTTC.

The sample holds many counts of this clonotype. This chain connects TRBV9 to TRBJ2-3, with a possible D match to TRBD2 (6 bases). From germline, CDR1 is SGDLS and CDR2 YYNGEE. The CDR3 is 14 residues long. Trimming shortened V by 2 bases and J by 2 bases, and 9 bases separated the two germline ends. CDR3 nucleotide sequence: TGTGCCAGCAGCGTTCGGGGGACCACAGATACGCAGTATTTT. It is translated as CASSVRGTTDTQYF.

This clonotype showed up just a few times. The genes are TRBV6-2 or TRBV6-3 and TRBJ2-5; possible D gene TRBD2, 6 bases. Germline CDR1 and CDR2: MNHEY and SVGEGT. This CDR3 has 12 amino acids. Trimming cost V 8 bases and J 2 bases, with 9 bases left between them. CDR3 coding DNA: TGTGCCAGCCTGGGACTTCAAGAGACCCAGTACTTC. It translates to CASLGLQETQYF.

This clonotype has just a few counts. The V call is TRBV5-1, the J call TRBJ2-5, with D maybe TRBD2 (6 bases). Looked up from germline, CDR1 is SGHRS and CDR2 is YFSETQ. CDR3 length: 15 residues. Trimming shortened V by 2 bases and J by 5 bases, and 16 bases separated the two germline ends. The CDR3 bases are TGCGCCAGCAGCTTTGGCCGGAGTGGGGGGGAGACCCAGTACTTC. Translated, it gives CASSFGRSGGETQYF.

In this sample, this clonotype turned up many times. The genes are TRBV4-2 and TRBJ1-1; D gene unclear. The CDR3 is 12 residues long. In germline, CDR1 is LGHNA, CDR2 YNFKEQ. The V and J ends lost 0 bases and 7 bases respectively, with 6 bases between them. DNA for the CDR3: TGTGCCAGCAGCCAAGATGGGTATGAAGCTTTCTTT. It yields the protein CASSQDGYEAFF.

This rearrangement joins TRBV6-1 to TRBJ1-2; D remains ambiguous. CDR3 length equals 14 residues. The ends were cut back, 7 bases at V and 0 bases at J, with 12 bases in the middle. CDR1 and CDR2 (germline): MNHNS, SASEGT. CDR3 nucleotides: TGTGCCAGCAAGGACTGGGTTGCTAACTATGGCTACACCTTC. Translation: CASKDWVANYGYTF.

CDR3 coding DNA: TGTGCCAGCAGCACGACTAGCGGGATGCGCACAGATACGCAGTATTTT. This encodes CASSTTSGMRTDTQYF. The genes are TRBV14 and TRBJ2-3, with 11 bases lining up with TRBD2. This CDR3 spans 16 amino acids. V dropped 5 bases and J dropped 1; count of bases not matched to a gene: 5. Germline loops: CDR1 SGHDN, CDR2 FVKESK.

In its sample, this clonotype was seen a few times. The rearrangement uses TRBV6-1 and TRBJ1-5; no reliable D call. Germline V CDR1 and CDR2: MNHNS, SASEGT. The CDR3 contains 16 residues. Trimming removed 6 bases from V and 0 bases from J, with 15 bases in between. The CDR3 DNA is TGTGCCAGCAGAACGACGGCAGAATATAGCAATCAGCCCCAGCATTTT. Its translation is CASRTTAEYSNQPQHF.

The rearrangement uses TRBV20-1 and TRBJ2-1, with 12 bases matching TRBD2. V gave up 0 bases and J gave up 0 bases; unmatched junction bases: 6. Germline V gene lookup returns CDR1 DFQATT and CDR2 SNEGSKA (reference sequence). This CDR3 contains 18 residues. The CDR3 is CSARDSLAGGYSYNEQFF. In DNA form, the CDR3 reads TGCAGTGCTAGAGATAGCCTAGCGGGAGGGTACTCCTACAATGAGCAGTTCTTC.

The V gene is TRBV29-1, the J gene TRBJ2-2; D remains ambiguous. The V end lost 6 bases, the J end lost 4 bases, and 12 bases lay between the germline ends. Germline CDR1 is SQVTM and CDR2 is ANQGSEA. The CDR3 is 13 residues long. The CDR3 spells CSVMGRSTGELFF. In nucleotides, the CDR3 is TGCAGCGTGATGGGTCGGAGCACCGGGGAGCTGTTTTTT.

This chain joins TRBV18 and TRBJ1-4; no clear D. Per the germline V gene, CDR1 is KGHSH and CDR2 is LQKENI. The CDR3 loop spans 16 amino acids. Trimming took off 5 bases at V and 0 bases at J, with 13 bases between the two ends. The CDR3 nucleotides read TGTGCCAGCTCATCTCGAACGACATCAACTAATGAAAAACTGTTTTTT. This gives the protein CASSSRTTSTNEKLFF.

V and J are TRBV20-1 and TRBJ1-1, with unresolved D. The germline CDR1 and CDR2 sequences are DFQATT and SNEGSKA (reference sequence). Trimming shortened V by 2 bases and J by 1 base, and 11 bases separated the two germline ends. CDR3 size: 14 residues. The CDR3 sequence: CSARPSAANTEAFF. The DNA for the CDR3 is TGCAGTGCTAGACCGTCGGCCGCGAACACTGAAGCTTTCTTT.

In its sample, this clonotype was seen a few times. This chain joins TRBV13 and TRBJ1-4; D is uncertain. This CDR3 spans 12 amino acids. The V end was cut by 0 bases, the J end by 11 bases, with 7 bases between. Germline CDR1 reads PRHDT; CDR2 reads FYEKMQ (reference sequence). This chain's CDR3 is CASSLGPGKLFF. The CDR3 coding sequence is TGTGCCAGCAGCTTAGGGCCCGGGAAACTGTTTTTT. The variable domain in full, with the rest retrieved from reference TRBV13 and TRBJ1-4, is AAGVIQSPRHLIKEKRETATLKCYPIPRHDTVYWYQQGPGQDPQFLISFYEKMQSDKGSIPDRFSAQQFSDYHSELNMSSLELGDSALYFCASSLGPGKLFFGSGTQLSVL.

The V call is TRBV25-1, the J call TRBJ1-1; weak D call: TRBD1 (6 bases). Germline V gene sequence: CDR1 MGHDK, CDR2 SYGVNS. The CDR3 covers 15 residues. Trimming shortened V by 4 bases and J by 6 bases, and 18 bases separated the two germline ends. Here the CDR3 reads CASSATGSGLAEAFF. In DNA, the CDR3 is TGTGCCAGCAGTGCCACAGGGAGCGGTTTGGCTGAAGCTTTCTTT.

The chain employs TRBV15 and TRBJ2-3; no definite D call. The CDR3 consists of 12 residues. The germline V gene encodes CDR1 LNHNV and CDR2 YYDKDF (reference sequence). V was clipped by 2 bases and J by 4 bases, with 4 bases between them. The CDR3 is CATSRSADTQYF. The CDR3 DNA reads TGTGCCACCAGCAGAAGTGCAGATACGCAGTATTTT.

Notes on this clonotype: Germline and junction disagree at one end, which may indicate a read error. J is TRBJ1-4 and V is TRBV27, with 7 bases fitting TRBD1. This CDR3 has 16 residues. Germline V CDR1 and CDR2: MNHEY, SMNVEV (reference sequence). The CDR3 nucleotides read TGTGCCAGCAGTTCACAGGGGACGACGACTAATGAAAAACCGTTTTTT. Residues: CASSSQGTTTNEKPFF.

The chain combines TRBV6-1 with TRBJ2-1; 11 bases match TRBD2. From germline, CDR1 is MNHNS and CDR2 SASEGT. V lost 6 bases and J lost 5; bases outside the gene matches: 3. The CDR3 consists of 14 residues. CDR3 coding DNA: TGTGCCAGCAGACTAGCGGGAGCTCACAATGAGCAGTTCTTC. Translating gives CASRLAGAHNEQFF.